Listed below are T cell receptor beta chains from one sample, sequenced in a study of tumor and adjacent non-tumor tissue in lung cancer. TCRdb re-analysed the multiplex PCR reads in MiXCR, keeping a single row per CDR3 protein. The sample consists of some 100,000 distinct CDR3 sequences, 65% of them appearing once. Sequenced sample: distant non-tumor lung tissue. Receptor source: a man aged 25 to 40 with non-small cell lung cancer. Both conserved end residues are part of each CDR3. The order of the fields is CDR3 protein, CDR3 DNA, V gene, D gene, J gene, CDR3 length, clone size. The D gene is left open where the match is weak. For some rows the clone size is stated as once, few or many, or as a class when expanded; others skip it.

CDR3aa: CGSSQLHTGGGNNEQFF; CDR3nt: TGTGGCAGCAGTCAACTACACACAGGGGGGGGAAACAATGAGCAGTTCTTC; v_gene: TRBV6-1; d_gene: NA; j_gene: TRBJ2-1; len: 17; abundance: NA
CDR3aa: CTSSDRLAGVNEQFF; CDR3nt: TGTACCAGCAGTGATAGACTAGCGGGGGTCAATGAGCAGTTCTTC; v_gene: TRBV6-6; d_gene: TRBD2; j_gene: TRBJ2-1; len: 15; abundance: NA
CDR3aa: CASSLSRVQETQYF; CDR3nt: TGTGCCAGCAGCTTATCCAGAGTACAAGAGACCCAGTACTTC; v_gene: TRBV11-2; d_gene: NA; j_gene: TRBJ2-5; len: 14; abundance: NA
CDR3aa: CSARHSGGYEQYF; CDR3nt: TGCAGTGCTAGACACAGCGGGGGTTACGAGCAGTACTTC; v_gene: TRBV20-1; d_gene: TRBD2; j_gene: TRBJ2-7; len: 13; abundance: NA
CDR3aa: CSAIAEGAEYIQYF; CDR3nt: TGCAGTGCTATAGCTGAAGGGGCGGAATACATTCAGTACTTC; v_gene: TRBV20-1; d_gene: NA; j_gene: TRBJ2-4; len: 14; abundance: NA
CDR3aa: CASSEPGPGGEKLFF; CDR3nt: TGTGCCAGCAGCGAACCGGGACCAGGGGGTGAAAAACTGTTTTTT; v_gene: TRBV5-4; d_gene: TRBD1; j_gene: TRBJ1-4; len: 15; abundance: many
CDR3aa: CSVALAGGRTYEQYF; CDR3nt: TGCAGCGTTGCCCTAGCGGGGGGGAGAACCTACGAGCAGTACTTC; v_gene: TRBV29-1; d_gene: TRBD2; j_gene: TRBJ2-7; len: 15; abundance: many
CDR3aa: CASSLWEIYEQYF; CDR3nt: TGTGCCAGCAGCTTATGGGAAATCTACGAGCAGTACTTC; v_gene: TRBV11-1; d_gene: NA; j_gene: TRBJ2-7; len: 13; abundance: NA
CDR3aa: CASSSDLKQETQYF; CDR3nt: TGTGCCAGCAGCTCCGACTTAAAACAAGAGACCCAGTATTTC; v_gene: TRBV11-1; d_gene: NA; j_gene: TRBJ2-5; len: 14; abundance: NA
CDR3aa: CIARLAGETQYF; CDR3nt: TGCATTGCCAGACTAGCGGGCGAGACCCAGTATTTC; v_gene: TRBV20-1; d_gene: TRBD2; j_gene: TRBJ2-5; len: 12; abundance: few
CDR3aa: CASTLGDTSGNTIYF; CDR3nt: TGTGCCAGCACCCTGGGGGACACCTCTGGAAACACCATATATTTT; v_gene: TRBV5-6; d_gene: NA; j_gene: TRBJ1-3; len: 15; abundance: medium-sized
CDR3aa: CASSTRRAGDDTQYF; CDR3nt: TGTGCCAGCAGTACCCGGAGGGCGGGGGACGATACGCAGTATTTT; v_gene: TRBV6-5; d_gene: TRBD2; j_gene: TRBJ2-3; len: 15; abundance: many
CDR3aa: CASSPGQGLSYNEQFF; CDR3nt: TGTGCCAGCAGCCCTGGGCAGGGCCTTTCCTACAATGAGCAGTTCTTC; v_gene: TRBV4-2; d_gene: NA; j_gene: TRBJ2-1; len: 16; abundance: medium-sized
CDR3aa: CASSYSFGEAFF; CDR3nt: TGTGCCAGCAGTTACTCGTTCGGGGAAGCTTTCTTT; v_gene: TRBV6-5; d_gene: NA; j_gene: TRBJ1-1; len: 12; abundance: few
CDR3aa: CSVEPVSTDTQYF; CDR3nt: TGCAGCGTTGAACCTGTGAGCACAGATACGCAGTATTTT; v_gene: TRBV29-1; d_gene: NA; j_gene: TRBJ2-3; len: 13; abundance: many
CDR3aa: CASSLFLAGIDEQFF; CDR3nt: TGTGCCAGTAGCTTATTCCTAGCGGGAATTGATGAGCAGTTCTTC; v_gene: TRBV11-2; d_gene: TRBD2; j_gene: TRBJ2-1; len: 15; abundance: NA
CDR3aa: CVYLSAGGLTDTQYF; CDR3nt: TGTGTCTACCTTTCAGCGGGGGGACTCACAGATACGCAGTATTTT; v_gene: TRBV7-9; d_gene: TRBD2; j_gene: TRBJ2-3; len: 15; abundance: NA
CDR3aa: CASSLAHRGGADTQYF; CDR3nt: TGTGCCAGCAGCTTGGCGCACAGGGGAGGGGCAGATACGCAGTATTTT; v_gene: TRBV5-4; d_gene: NA; j_gene: TRBJ2-3; len: 16; abundance: few
CDR3aa: CASSAFRGTGGSSYNEQFF; CDR3nt: TGTGCCAGCAGTGCATTTCGTGGGACAGGGGGGAGCTCCTACAATGAGCAGTTCTTC; v_gene: TRBV12-3/TRBV12-4; d_gene: TRBD1; j_gene: TRBJ2-1; len: 19; abundance: many
CDR3aa: CSVGVEGHEQYF; CDR3nt: TGCAGCGTTGGAGTTGAGGGGCATGAGCAGTACTTC; v_gene: TRBV29-1; d_gene: NA; j_gene: TRBJ2-7; len: 12; abundance: many
CDR3aa: CASSLLSSGNEQFF; CDR3nt: TGCGCCAGCAGCTTGTTGTCTAGCGGAAATGAGCAGTTCTTC; v_gene: TRBV5-1; d_gene: TRBD2; j_gene: TRBJ2-1; len: 14; abundance: few
CDR3aa: CASSLGLAGGAGETQYF; CDR3nt: TGTGCCAGCAGCTTGGGACTAGCGGGGGGCGCGGGGGAGACCCAGTACTTC; v_gene: TRBV13; d_gene: TRBD2; j_gene: TRBJ2-5; len: 17; abundance: few
CDR3aa: CAWSPPSGRRSYNEQFF; CDR3nt: TGTGCCTGGAGCCCCCCTAGCGGGAGGAGGTCCTACAATGAGCAGTTCTTC; v_gene: TRBV30; d_gene: TRBD2; j_gene: TRBJ2-1; len: 17; abundance: few
CDR3aa: CASGPGQGKTGELFF; CDR3nt: TGTGCCAGCGGCCCGGGACAGGGAAAGACCGGGGAGCTGTTTTTT; v_gene: TRBV11-3; d_gene: TRBD1; j_gene: TRBJ2-2; len: 15; abundance: once
CDR3aa: CATSFYSRNKSPLHF; CDR3nt: TGTGCCACCAGCTTTTATTCCCGAAATAAATCACCCCTCCACTTT; v_gene: TRBV5-6; d_gene: NA; j_gene: TRBJ1-6; len: 15; abundance: NA
CDR3aa: CATSDSTRIYNEQFF; CDR3nt: TGTGCCACCAGTGATTCTACCAGGATTTACAATGAGCAGTTCTTC; v_gene: TRBV24-1; d_gene: NA; j_gene: TRBJ2-1; len: 15; abundance: many
CDR3aa: CASSPGLAGAEAQYF; CDR3nt: TGTGCCAGCAGTCCTGGACTAGCGGGAGCGGAGGCCCAGTACTTT; v_gene: TRBV11-3; d_gene: TRBD2; j_gene: TRBJ2-5; len: 15; abundance: NA
CDR3aa: CASTSDRGITDTQYF; CDR3nt: TGCGCCAGCACTTCCGACAGGGGGATCACAGATACGCAGTATTTT; v_gene: TRBV4-1; d_gene: TRBD1; j_gene: TRBJ2-3; len: 15; abundance: NA
CDR3aa: CIVRQGQGWTEAFF; CDR3nt: TGCATTGTTAGACAGGGCCAAGGGTGGACTGAAGCTTTCTTT; v_gene: TRBV20-1; d_gene: TRBD1; j_gene: TRBJ1-1; len: 14; abundance: once
CDR3aa: CASSYISGTLTEDTQYF; CDR3nt: TGTGCCAGCAGTTACATCTCTGGGACCCTAACCGAAGATACGCAGTATTTT; v_gene: TRBV6-6; d_gene: NA; j_gene: TRBJ2-3; len: 17; abundance: NA
CDR3aa: CSVRVAGWGAKNIQYF; CDR3nt: TGCAGTGTTAGAGTGGCTGGTTGGGGGGCCAAAAACATCCAGTACTTC; v_gene: TRBV20-1; d_gene: NA; j_gene: TRBJ2-4; len: 16; abundance: NA
CDR3aa: CGSTHSGRAPKNTQYF; CDR3nt: TGTGGCAGCACCCACTCAGGCAGGGCGCCCAAAAACACTCAGTACTTC; v_gene: TRBV11-1; d_gene: NA; j_gene: TRBJ2-4; len: 16; abundance: once
CDR3aa: CSVETPSGGTDRQYF; CDR3nt: TGCAGCGTTGAAACACCAAGCGGGGGCACAGATAGGCAGTATTTT; v_gene: TRBV29-1; d_gene: TRBD2; j_gene: TRBJ2-3; len: 15; abundance: few
CDR3aa: CASSLDPRGIDTRYF; CDR3nt: TGTGCCAGCAGCTTAGATCCCAGGGGGATAGATACGCGGTATTTT; v_gene: TRBV11-2; d_gene: TRBD1; j_gene: TRBJ2-3; len: 15; abundance: many
CDR3aa: CASSVDGSHEKLFF; CDR3nt: TGCGCCAGCAGTGTCGACGGATCTCATGAAAAACTGTTTTTT; v_gene: TRBV10-1; d_gene: NA; j_gene: TRBJ1-4; len: 14; abundance: many
CDR3aa: CSVPFRSNEQFF; CDR3nt: TGCAGCGTCCCCTTTAGGAGCAATGAGCAGTTCTTC; v_gene: TRBV29-1; d_gene: NA; j_gene: TRBJ2-1; len: 12; abundance: NA
CDR3aa: CASILRQGDGHTF; CDR3nt: TGTGCCAGCATTCTAAGACAGGGGGATGGCCACACCTTC; v_gene: TRBV11-1; d_gene: TRBD1; j_gene: TRBJ1-2; len: 13; abundance: NA
CDR3aa: CASSKGLAGRYEQYF; CDR3nt: TGTGCCAGCAGCAAAGGACTAGCGGGACGATACGAGCAGTACTTC; v_gene: TRBV21-1; d_gene: NA; j_gene: TRBJ2-7; len: 15; abundance: NA
CDR3aa: CASSGIVGYEQYF; CDR3nt: TGTGCCAGTAGTGGAATAGTGGGGTACGAGCAGTACTTC; v_gene: TRBV11-2; d_gene: NA; j_gene: TRBJ2-7; len: 13; abundance: NA
CDR3aa: CASSQDMVGAVEAFF; CDR3nt: TGTGCCAGCAGCCAGGATATGGTGGGGGCCGTTGAAGCTTTCTTT; v_gene: TRBV7-8; d_gene: NA; j_gene: TRBJ1-1; len: 15; abundance: NA
CDR3aa: CVSSAGQTNYGYTF; CDR3nt: TGTGTCAGCAGCGCGGGACAGACGAATTATGGCTACACCTTC; v_gene: TRBV11-3; d_gene: TRBD1; j_gene: TRBJ1-2; len: 14; abundance: NA
CDR3aa: CSTLIETSVLHEQFF; CDR3nt: TGCAGTACCCTGATCGAGACTAGCGTTCTCCATGAGCAGTTCTTC; v_gene: TRBV20-1; d_gene: TRBD2; j_gene: TRBJ2-1; len: 15; abundance: NA
CDR3aa: CASWLSRSNKQFF; CDR3nt: TGTGCCAGCTGGTTAAGCAGGAGCAATAAGCAGTTCTTC; v_gene: TRBV6-5; d_gene: NA; j_gene: TRBJ2-1; len: 13; abundance: NA
CDR3aa: CSVGWGGDEQYF; CDR3nt: TGCAGCGTTGGATGGGGCGGCGACGAGCAGTACTTC; v_gene: TRBV29-1; d_gene: NA; j_gene: TRBJ2-7; len: 12; abundance: many
CDR3aa: CASGLLPDGQFF; CDR3nt: TGTGCCAGCGGCTTACTCCCCGATGGGCAGTTCTTC; v_gene: TRBV11-3; d_gene: NA; j_gene: TRBJ2-1; len: 12; abundance: NA
CDR3aa: CSVPIGRFLETQYF; CDR3nt: TGCAGTGTTCCAATCGGTCGTTTCCTAGAGACCCAGTACTTC; v_gene: TRBV20-1; d_gene: NA; j_gene: TRBJ2-5; len: 14; abundance: NA
CDR3aa: CASSPPGTGSYEQYF; CDR3nt: TGTGCCAGCAGTCCACCCGGGACAGGGAGCTACGAGCAGTACTTC; v_gene: TRBV7-9; d_gene: TRBD1; j_gene: TRBJ2-7; len: 15; abundance: NA
CDR3aa: CAGSPGQRAGQPQHF; CDR3nt: TGTGCCGGCAGCCCGGGACAGAGAGCGGGTCAGCCCCAGCATTTT; v_gene: TRBV11-2; d_gene: TRBD1; j_gene: TRBJ1-5; len: 15; abundance: NA
CDR3aa: CASSLGDRRPNTETFF; CDR3nt: TGTGCCAGCAGCTTAGGTGACAGGCGACCTAACACTGAAACTTTCTTT; v_gene: TRBV11-2; d_gene: NA; j_gene: TRBJ1-1; len: 16; abundance: NA
CDR3aa: CASSLASGPGHTQYF; CDR3nt: TGTGCCAGCAGCTTAGCTAGCGGTCCAGGGCATACGCAGTATTTT; v_gene: TRBV7-2; d_gene: NA; j_gene: TRBJ2-3; len: 15; abundance: NA
CDR3aa: CASSPGLLTPSTDTQYF; CDR3nt: TGCGCCAGCAGTCCTGGACTGTTAACACCTAGCACAGATACGCAGTATTTT; v_gene: TRBV10-1; d_gene: NA; j_gene: TRBJ2-3; len: 17; abundance: many
CDR3aa: CASSWLTNERLFF; CDR3nt: TGTGCCAGTAGTTGGTTAACTAATGAAAGACTGTTTTTT; v_gene: TRBV12-3/TRBV12-4; d_gene: NA; j_gene: TRBJ1-4; len: 13; abundance: NA
CDR3aa: CSVSPDWGTQYF; CDR3nt: TGCAGTGTTAGCCCCGATTGGGGTACGCAGTATTTT; v_gene: TRBV20-1; d_gene: NA; j_gene: TRBJ2-3; len: 12; abundance: once
CDR3aa: CASNLGTLHTGELFF; CDR3nt: TGTGCCAGCAACCTGGGGACACTCCACACCGGGGAGCTGTTTTTT; v_gene: TRBV7-8; d_gene: NA; j_gene: TRBJ2-2; len: 15; abundance: many
CDR3aa: CASNAGGGRNTEAFF; CDR3nt: TGTGCCAGCAATGCAGGCGGGGGGCGAAACACTGAAGCTTTCTTT; v_gene: TRBV5-4; d_gene: NA; j_gene: TRBJ1-1; len: 15; abundance: many